This TCR beta chain was captured by sequencing in a study of blood T cell repertoires in COVID-19. The CDR3 covers 14 residues. Trimming took off 1 base at V and 1 base at J, with 7 bases between the two ends. Germline CDR1 and CDR2: MDHEN and SYDVKM. TCRdb keeps only in-frame clones here, not all; method: immunoSEQ multiplex PCR. This table holds approximately 270,000 clones, roughly nine tenths found once. The clonotype was recovered from an older woman who had recovered from COVID-19. The sequencing sample was made of PBMCs or T cells enriched from blood (not recorded which). The chain recombines TRBV28 with TRBJ1-1; D unresolved. CDR3 in DNA: TGTGCCAGCAGTTTATTAGGAGGGAACACTGAAGCTTTCTTT. This translates into CASSLLGGNTEAFF.